This entry concerns a single T cell receptor (beta chain). This record comes from a study of cytomegalovirus exposure and HLA in healthy donors. Primers for the PCR totalled 60 Vbeta and 13 Jbeta. Sequencing used immunoSEQ multiplex PCR; TCRdb keeps in-frame clones, though not all of them. In the table there are about 170,000 clones, approximately 67% of which are singletons. Germline CDR1 and CDR2: MNHNY and SVGAGI (reference sequence). V was pared by 4 bases and J by 5 bases, with 9 bases of the junction left unmatched. The CDR3 extends over 15 amino acids. The specimen was PBMCs. The receptor comes from a man aged 40-50 years in good health and CMV-seronegative. The chain is built from TRBV6-6 and TRBJ1-2; 8 positions match TRBD1. CDR3 DNA sequence: TGTGCCAGCAGTTCAGGCGGGACAGGAGAATATGGCTACACCTTC. Translated: CASSSGGTGEYGYTF.